These 11 T cell receptor beta chains were sequenced from one sample in a study of cytomegalovirus exposure and HLA in healthy donors. Vbeta (60) and Jbeta (13) primers were used in the PCR. Assay used: immunoSEQ multiplex PCR; TCRdb lists only in-frame clones, some missing. Among around 150,000 clones listed, around 79% were seen once. What was sequenced was PBMCs. The receptors come from a woman aged 45 to 65 in good health and CMV-seropositive.

This clone showed up just once. The J gene is TRBJ2-3, the V gene TRBV7-9; possible D gene TRBD2, 5 bases. The CDR3 loop spans 16 amino acids. Trimming pared 9 bases from V and 0 bases from J, leaving 19 bases between. CDR1 SEHNR and CDR2 FQNEAQ come from the germline V gene (reference sequence). The CDR3: CASAGEQSTSTDTQYF. CDR3 sequence (DNA): TGTGCCAGTGCCGGGGAGCAAAGTACTAGCACAGATACGCAGTATTTT.

The rearrangement links TRBV4-1 to TRBJ2-2, with 8 bases lining up with TRBD2. The J segment lost 7 bases and the V segment lost 2 bases, leaving 3 bases of the junction unmatched. CDR1 MGHRA and CDR2 YSYEKL come from the germline V gene. There are 14 residues in the CDR3. CDR3 DNA sequence: TGCGCCAGCAGCCAACTAGCGGGCGGCGGGGAGCTGTTTTTT. Its protein is CASSQLAGGGELFF.

J is TRBJ2-7 and V is TRBV11-2, with D perhaps matching TRBD1 (5 bases). Trimming pared 0 bases from V and 2 bases from J, leaving 11 bases between. Germline V gene data show CDR1 as SGHAT and CDR2 as FQNNGV. The CDR3 sequence is 15 residues long. The DNA for the CDR3 is TGTGCCAGCAGCTTAGAGGGCTTACAGGCCTACGAGCAGTACTTC. Amino acid sequence: CASSLEGLQAYEQYF. Based on the CDR3 plus reference TRBV11-2 and TRBJ2-7, the full variable domain is EAGVAQSPRYKIIEKRQSVAFWCNPISGHATLYWYQQILGQGPKLLIQFQNNGVVDDSQLPKDRFSAERLKGVDSTLKIQPAKLEDSAVYLCASSLEGLQAYEQYFGPGTRLTVT.

The rearrangement joins TRBV28 to TRBJ1-5, with TRBD1 as a possible D gene (5 bases). CDR1 MDHEN and CDR2 SYDVKM come from the germline V gene. This CDR3 is 14 amino acids long. V was clipped by 5 bases and J by 3 bases, with 11 bases between them. CDR3 nucleotides: TGTGCCAGCAGTACAGGAGAAACCAATCAGCCCCAGCATTTT. This gives the protein CASSTGETNQPQHF.

The chain recombines TRBV7-9 with TRBJ2-2, with 8 positions matching TRBD1. Germline CDR1 is SEHNR and CDR2 is FQNEAQ (reference sequence). J was trimmed by 6 bases and V by 5 bases; bases with no gene match: 5. This CDR3 region has 14 residues. The chain's CDR3 is CASSEQGVAGELFF. CDR3 nucleotide sequence: TGTGCCAGCAGCGAACAGGGGGTTGCCGGGGAGCTGTTTTTT. The complete variable domain, with remaining parts taken from reference TRBV7-9 and TRBJ2-2, reads DTGVSQNPRHKITKRGQNVTFRCDPISEHNRLYWYRQTLGQGPEFLTYFQNEAQLEKSRLLSDRFSAERPKGSFSTLEIQRTEQGDSAMYLCASSEQGVAGELFFGEGSRLTVL.

This clone showed up just a few times. The CDR3 DNA reads TGTGCCAGTAGTGTCGGGAGAGGAGATACGCAGTATTTT. As protein: CASSVGRGDTQYF. The genes are TRBV19 and TRBJ2-3; possible D gene TRBD2, 6 bases. This CDR3 spans 13 amino acids. In germline, CDR1 is LNHDA, CDR2 SQIVND (reference sequence). Trimming pared 5 bases from V and 5 bases from J, leaving 11 bases between.

The genes are TRBV19 and TRBJ2-3, with a tentative D call TRBD2 (6 bases). V was shortened by 6 bases and J by 6 bases, with 19 bases between the two germline ends. The CDR3 has 15 amino acids. Germline assignment: CDR1 LNHDA and CDR2 SQIVND (reference sequence). The CDR3 here is CASRAWDLFTDTQYF. For the CDR3, the DNA is TGTGCCAGTAGGGCTTGGGACTTGTTCACGGATACGCAGTATTTT.

The V gene is TRBV10-3, the J gene TRBJ2-2, with a tentative D call TRBD1 (5 bases). CDR1 and CDR2 from the germline V gene are ENHRY and SYGVKD. The CDR3 has 14 amino acids. V lost 0 bases and J lost 8, with 10 bases in between. CDR3 loop: CAISESTRAGELFF. The CDR3 DNA follows: TGTGCCATCAGTGAGTCGACCAGGGCTGGGGAGCTGTTTTTT.

In its sample, this clone was seen a few times. The chain has TRBV2 and TRBJ2-1; D gene uncertain. Per the germline V gene, CDR1 is SNHLY and CDR2 is FYNNEI. V dropped 0 bases and J dropped 7 bases, with 10 bases sitting between them. The CDR3 is made up of 14 amino acids. The CDR3 is CASSEAQVLNEQFF. The CDR3 DNA reads as TGTGCCAGCAGTGAAGCGCAGGTTTTAAATGAGCAGTTCTTC.

V gene TRBV13 combines with J gene TRBJ2-5; D possibly corresponds to TRBD2 (6 bases). The CDR3 totals 13 residues. V was pared by 5 bases and J by 4 bases, with 11 bases between. Germline-derived CDR1 and CDR2 are PRHDT and FYEKMQ (reference sequence). The CDR3 loop is CASSLGLLETQYF. CDR3 DNA: TGTGCCAGCAGCCTGGGACTCCTAGAGACCCAGTACTTC.

V and J are TRBV10-3 and TRBJ1-4; TRBD1 is a possible D gene (5 bases). Germline assignment: CDR1 ENHRY and CDR2 SYGVKD. With 6 bases removed from V and 3 bases from J, the gap between germline ends came to 14 bases. CDR3 length equals 15 residues. CDR3 sequence: CAISDSQGSNEKLFF. The CDR3 coding sequence is TGTGCCATCAGCGATAGTCAGGGTTCTAATGAAAAACTGTTTTTT.